Sequencing of this T cell receptor beta chain was carried out in a study of cytomegalovirus exposure and HLA in healthy donors. PCR involved 60 Vbeta and 13 Jbeta primers. Here immunoSEQ multiplex PCR was the method, and the copy in TCRdb shows in-frame clones only, minus some. The data contain under 200,000 clones, roughly four fifths of them singletons. V lost 6 bases and J lost 5; bases outside the gene matches: 8. This CDR3 region has 14 residues. The germline V gene encodes CDR1 MNHEY and CDR2 SMNVEV (reference sequence). This clonotype was sampled from a man between 40 and 49 years old in good health and CMV-seronegative. Sample: PBMCs. This chain joins TRBV27 and TRBJ1-1; 8 bases are shared with TRBD1. The DNA for the CDR3 is TGTGCCAGCAGATGGACAGGGCGGGGGACTGAAGCTTTCTTT. Translation gives CASRWTGRGTEAFF.